The 16 T cell receptor beta chains reported below all come from one sample, sequenced in a study of regulatory T cells in long-lasting Graves disease. Sequencing libraries for TCR beta were prepared with iRepertoire HTBI primers and Arm-PCR of CDR3 regions. Using its own MiXCR run on the multiplex PCR reads, TCRdb lists one record per CDR3 protein. The sample holds about 360,000 distinct CDR3 sequences, roughly 15% seen once. Indicated time point: newly diagnosed GD, antithyroid drugs for less than 3 months. The authors made the TCR library using RNA they extracted from PBMCs. These data were likewise used in another study, on T cells in Graves' hyperthyroidism and ophthalmopathy.

Material: peripheral blood mononuclear cells (PBMCs), obtained at new diagnosis, from a patient treated with antithyroid drugs. The receptors stem from a woman between 18 and 29 years old with Graves disease.

The sample holds many counts of this clonotype. J is TRBJ2-5 and V is TRBV28, with a possible D match to TRBD1 (6 bases). Trimming pared 6 bases from V and 2 bases from J, leaving 22 bases between. Germline loops: CDR1 MDHEN, CDR2 SYDVKM. The CDR3 contains 17 residues. CDR3 bases: TGTGCCAGCAGCCCCGAACAGGGCCTTTCTTTTCAAGAGACCCAGTACTTC. Translating gives CASSPEQGLSFQETQYF.

The J gene is TRBJ1-5, the V gene TRBV6-1; D remains unclear. The CDR3 consists of 11 residues. V lost 6 bases and J lost 7, with 7 bases in between. CDR1 MNHNS and CDR2 SASEGT come from the germline V gene. In nucleotides, the CDR3 is TGTGCCAGCAGACTATCCCAGCCCCAGCATTTT. Translation gives CASRLSQPQHF.

V and J are TRBV18 and TRBJ2-3; D is undetermined. CDR1 is KGHSH and CDR2 is LQKENI in the germline V gene. V lost 2 bases and J 0 bases, leaving 6 bases between the germline ends. CDR3 length: 14 amino acids. The chain's CDR3 is CASSPELSTDTQYF. CDR3 in DNA: TGTGCCAGCTCACCAGAGCTTAGCACAGATACGCAGTATTTT.

The CDR3 sequence: CATSKYGTATYEQYF. In DNA form, the CDR3 reads TGTGCCACCAGTAAGTACGGGACGGCAACCTACGAGCAGTACTTC. The genes are TRBV15 and TRBJ2-7; the D call may be TRBD1 or TRBD2 (5 bases each). There are 15 residues in the CDR3. In germline, CDR1 is LNHNV, CDR2 YYDKDF (reference sequence). Deletions cut 6 bases from V and 2 bases from J, with 17 bases between.

This clonotype was recorded a few times. The chain carries TRBV15 and TRBJ2-7; 9 bases fit TRBD1. V lost 2 bases and J lost 7; bases outside the gene matches: 12. Germline V CDR1 and CDR2: LNHNV, YYDKDF (reference sequence). This CDR3 is 16 amino acids long. DNA for the CDR3: TGTGCCACCAGCAGATCCGGGACAGGGCCTCTGGTGGAGCAGTACTTC. This sequence encodes CATSRSGTGPLVEQYF.

This chain links TRBV29-1 with TRBJ1-2; no clear D. The CDR3 totals 14 residues. The V end lost 7 bases, the J end lost 8 bases, and 23 bases lay between the germline ends. Germline V lookup: CDR1 SQVTM, CDR2 ANQGSEA. CDR3: CSAPGSATLGGYTF. CDR3 DNA sequence: TGCAGCGCCCCGGGCTCGGCCACCCTTGGGGGCTACACCTTC.

This clonotype was recorded many times. The V and J genes are TRBV2 and TRBJ1-1; no firm D call. The V gene's germline CDR1 is SNHLY and CDR2 FYNNEI. Trimming took 1 base from V and 1 from J, leaving 4 bases between them. The CDR3 has 13 residues. This CDR3 is CASSEGANTEAFF. The CDR3 coding sequence is TGTGCCAGCAGTGAAGGTGCGAACACTGAAGCTTTCTTT.

This clonotype was counted ten times or more. J is TRBJ2-1 and V is TRBV28, with TRBD2 identical over 12 bases. V was pared by 5 bases and J by 3 bases, with 11 bases of the junction left unmatched. The CDR3 sequence is 18 residues long. CDR1 MDHEN and CDR2 SYDVKM come from the germline V gene. The CDR3 DNA follows: TGTGCCAGCAGTCTAAGGACTAGCGGGGCAACCTTCTACAATGAGCAGTTCTTC. Translated: CASSLRTSGATFYNEQFF.

The chain carries TRBV27 and TRBJ1-1; D is uncertain. Germline loops: CDR1 MNHEY, CDR2 SMNVEV (reference sequence). V lost 5 bases to trimming and J lost 0 bases, with 13 bases between them. The CDR3 contains 15 residues. For the CDR3, the DNA is TGTGCCAGCAGTCCCGCCATAGGGATGAACACTGAAGCTTTCTTT. Translation gives CASSPAIGMNTEAFF.

This clonotype appeared a few times. This sequence joins TRBV9 and TRBJ1-2, with TRBD1 matching over 8 bases. With 3 bases clipped from V and 8 bases from J, the junction kept 6 bases outside the gene matches. This CDR3 has 13 amino acids. Per the germline V gene, CDR1 is SGDLS and CDR2 is YYNGEE. The chain's CDR3 is CASSAQGVHGYTF. The CDR3 DNA follows: TGTGCCAGCAGCGCACAGGGGGTCCACGGCTACACCTTC.

The chain couples TRBV3-1 to TRBJ2-2; 9 bases agree with TRBD2. The germline V gene encodes CDR1 LGHDT and CDR2 YNNKEL (reference sequence). The CDR3 extends over 15 amino acids. V was clipped by 6 bases and J by 1 base; unmatched bases: 3. DNA of the CDR3: TGTGCCAGCAGGTTAGCGGGGGAGAACACCGGGGAGCTGTTTTTT. Translation gives CASRLAGENTGELFF.

This clonotype was counted at least ten times. At one end the junction does not follow the germline gene, possibly because of a read error. This CDR3 reads CASSSGTASTDTQYF. The CDR3 bases are TGTGCCAGCAGCTCCGGGACAGCTAGCACAGATACGCAGTATTTT. This sequence joins TRBV5-1 and TRBJ2-3, with 7 nucleotides matching TRBD1. This CDR3 has 15 residues. The germline CDR1 and CDR2 sequences are SGHRS and YFSETQ. The full variable domain, completed using reference TRBV5-1 and TRBJ2-3, is KAGVTQTPRYLIKTRGQQVTLSCSPISGHRSVSWYQQTPGQGLQFLFEYFSETQRNKGNFPGRFSGRQFSNSRSEMNVSTLELGDSALYLCASSSGTASTDTQYFGPGTRLTVL.

This clonotype was seen at least ten times. The rearrangement joins TRBV7-8 to TRBJ1-1, with unresolved D. The germline V gene encodes CDR1 SGHVS and CDR2 FQNEAQ. V was clipped by 1 base and J by 1 base, with 7 bases between them. The CDR3 sequence is 14 residues long. CDR3 sequence: CASSLEYWNTEAFF. The CDR3 DNA reads TGTGCCAGCAGCTTAGAGTACTGGAACACTGAAGCTTTCTTT.

V usage is TRBV7-2 and J usage is TRBJ2-3; 11 bases map to TRBD2. The CDR3 consists of 17 residues. Germline V CDR1 and CDR2: SGHTA, FQGNSA. The junction had 9 bases not matched to a gene; V was cut back by 5 bases and J by 2 bases. In DNA, the CDR3 is TGTGCCAGCAGCATACGCAGACTAGCGGGGATCACAGATACGCAGTATTTT. Protein sequence: CASSIRRLAGITDTQYF. The full variable domain, rest sourced from reference TRBV7-2 and TRBJ2-3, is GAGVSQSPSNKVTEKGKDVELRCDPISGHTALYWYRQSLGQGLEFLIYFQGNSAPDKSGLPSDRFSAERTGGSVSTLTIQRTQQEDSAVYLCASSIRRLAGITDTQYFGPGTRLTVL.

In this sample, this clonotype turned up many times. This chain uses TRBV3-1 with TRBJ2-3; 9 positions agree with TRBD2. J lost 5 bases, V lost 0 bases, and 15 bases had no gene match. The CDR3 consists of 19 residues. Germline lookup yields CDR1 LGHDT and CDR2 YNNKEL (reference sequence). In DNA, the CDR3 is TGTGCCAGCAGCCAAGAATACCTCCCTCGGGCGGGAGGGAAAGATACGCAGTATTTT. As protein: CASSQEYLPRAGGKDTQYF.

The CDR3 bases are TGTGCCATAGGAGGTCAAAATCAGCCCCAGCATTTT. Encoded protein: CAIGGQNQPQHF. The chain combines TRBV28 with TRBJ1-5; D not certain. The CDR3 is 12 amino acids. Trimming left V 10 bases short and J 4 bases short, with 11 bases between. The V gene's germline CDR1 is MDHEN and CDR2 SYDVKM.